Listed below are T cell receptor beta chains from one sample, sequenced in a study of cytomegalovirus exposure and HLA in healthy donors. Measured with immunoSEQ multiplex PCR; TCRdb has only the in-frame clones, and not every one. The table has about 150,000 clones, approximately 87% seen once. Sequenced: PBMCs. The source of these receptors is a woman in her twenties or thirties in good health and CMV-seronegative. CDR3s include the opening cysteine and the closing phenylalanine or tryptophan. The D gene is left open where the match is weak. A clone size is listed for some rows: how often the clone was seen (once, few, many), or a class if it is expanded.

j_gene: TRBJ2-3
v_gene: TRBV29-1
d_gene: TRBD2
abundance: NA
CDR3aa: CSVRKAGGSTDTQYF
CDR3nt: TGCAGCGTGAGGAAAGCGGGGGGAAGTACAGATACGCAGTATTTT

j_gene: TRBJ1-5
v_gene: TRBV27
d_gene: NA
abundance: NA
CDR3aa: CASKEGITQPQHF
CDR3nt: TGTGCCAGCAAGGAGGGAATAACCCAGCCCCAGCATTTT

j_gene: TRBJ2-1
v_gene: TRBV4-1
d_gene: TRBD2
abundance: NA
CDR3aa: CASSPRGLAPLVEQFF
CDR3nt: TGTGCCAGCAGCCCGAGAGGACTAGCGCCTTTGGTGGAGCAGTTCTTC

j_gene: TRBJ1-1
v_gene: TRBV5-4
d_gene: TRBD1
abundance: NA
CDR3aa: CASSKGGRSYYTEAFF
CDR3nt: TGTGCCAGCTCTAAAGGGGGCAGATCCTACTACACTGAAGCTTTCTTT

j_gene: TRBJ2-3
v_gene: TRBV9
d_gene: NA
abundance: few
CDR3aa: CASSRFFADTQYF
CDR3nt: TGTGCCAGCAGCCGGTTCTTCGCAGATACGCAGTATTTT

j_gene: TRBJ2-3
v_gene: TRBV7-2
d_gene: NA
abundance: NA
CDR3aa: CASRFGGADTQYF
CDR3nt: TGTGCCAGCCGTTTTGGAGGTGCAGATACGCAGTATTTT

j_gene: TRBJ2-5
v_gene: TRBV14
d_gene: NA
abundance: NA
CDR3aa: CASSPLEETQYF
CDR3nt: TGTGCCAGCAGCCCCTTAGAAGAGACCCAGTACTTC

j_gene: TRBJ1-4
v_gene: TRBV28
d_gene: NA
abundance: NA
CDR3aa: CASSSGQLNEKLFF
CDR3nt: TGTGCCAGCAGTTCGGGACAACTTAATGAAAAACTGTTTTTT

j_gene: TRBJ2-1
v_gene: TRBV5-1
d_gene: TRBD1
abundance: NA
CDR3aa: CASSIGTGGNEQFF
CDR3nt: TGCGCCAGCAGCATTGGGACAGGGGGGAATGAGCAGTTCTTC

j_gene: TRBJ2-3
v_gene: TRBV4-1
d_gene: TRBD2
abundance: NA
CDR3aa: CASSQEVAREGDTQYF
CDR3nt: TGCGCCAGCAGCCAAGAAGTTGCCCGGGAGGGAGATACGCAGTATTTT

j_gene: TRBJ1-5
v_gene: TRBV7-2
d_gene: NA
abundance: NA
CDR3aa: CASSPGGGPGNQPQHF
CDR3nt: TGTGCCAGCAGTCCCGGGGGGGGGCCAGGCAATCAGCCCCAGCATTTT

j_gene: TRBJ1-6
v_gene: TRBV11-1
d_gene: NA
abundance: once
CDR3aa: CASSPATDSYNSPLHF
CDR3nt: TGTGCCAGCAGCCCAGCGACAGACTCCTATAATTCACCCCTCCACTTT

j_gene: TRBJ2-7
v_gene: TRBV28
d_gene: TRBD2
abundance: NA
CDR3aa: CASSLSGTSGSHEQYF
CDR3nt: TGTGCCAGCAGTTTATCTGGGACTAGCGGGAGCCACGAGCAGTACTTC

j_gene: TRBJ2-5
v_gene: TRBV28
d_gene: TRBD1
abundance: few
CDR3aa: CASRLLGQGQETQYF
CDR3nt: TGTGCCAGCAGACTACTAGGACAGGGGCAAGAGACCCAGTACTTC

j_gene: TRBJ2-7
v_gene: TRBV2
d_gene: NA
abundance: NA
CDR3aa: CASMGGRSGPIYEQYF
CDR3nt: TGTGCCAGCATGGGCGGGCGAAGTGGACCCATCTACGAGCAGTACTTC

j_gene: TRBJ2-1
v_gene: TRBV6-5
d_gene: TRBD2
abundance: NA
CDR3aa: CASTRLADYNEQFF
CDR3nt: TGTGCCAGCACCAGACTAGCGGACTACAATGAGCAGTTCTTC

j_gene: TRBJ1-3
v_gene: TRBV19
d_gene: NA
abundance: NA
CDR3aa: CASSTPPREPGNTIYF
CDR3nt: TGTGCCAGTAGTACCCCTCCGAGGGAGCCTGGAAACACCATATATTTT

j_gene: TRBJ1-2
v_gene: TRBV28
d_gene: TRBD1
abundance: NA
CDR3aa: CASTVGQLNYGYTF
CDR3nt: TGTGCCAGCACCGTGGGACAGTTAAACTATGGCTACACCTTC